What follows are 5 T cell receptor beta chains derived from one specimen sequenced in a study of Ad26.COV2.S vaccination and SARS-CoV-2 variants. Stated treatment: around 19 received Ad26.COV2.S at low or high dose, single or two shots; several received placebo; per-sample allocation not given. Specimens were obtained on day 63 following the first vaccine or placebo injection. This table comes from immunoSEQ multiplex PCR, and its TCRdb copy is limited to in-frame clones, with some not included. The repertoire holds some 420,000 clones, with around nine tenths as singletons. The sequences come from peripheral blood, collected in a trial of Ad26.COV2.S vaccine versus placebo. The receptors originated from a person between 18 and 65 years old who received the Ad26.COV2.S COVID-19 vaccine or a placebo.

V gene TRBV7-6 combines with J gene TRBJ1-1; 8 bases are shared with TRBD1. The V gene end was trimmed by 3 bases and the J gene end by 6 bases; junction bases not matched to a gene: 12. Germline CDR1 reads SGHVS; CDR2 reads FNYEAQ. The CDR3 length is 16 residues. The CDR3 nucleotides read TGTGCCAGCAGCTTCTCCACCGGGACAGGTCGAGCTGAAGCTTTCTTT. It translates to CASSFSTGTGRAEAFF.

V usage is TRBV7-3 and J usage is TRBJ1-6; D not certain. Trimming left V 1 base short and J 7 bases short, with 5 bases between. The CDR3 is 13 residues long. The V gene's germline CDR1 is SGHTA and CDR2 FQGTGA. DNA of the CDR3: TGTGCCAGCAGCTTAAATGGGAATTCACCCCTCCACTTT. It is translated as CASSLNGNSPLHF.

DNA of the CDR3: TGTGCCAGCAGCTCGACAGGGCGACAAGAGACCCAGTACTTC. It translates to CASSSTGRQETQYF. The chain uses TRBV11-2 and TRBJ2-5; 7 nucleotides match TRBD1. The CDR3 has 14 amino acids. Germline trimming cut 4 bases from V and 2 bases from J; bases unmatched to any gene: 4. Looked up from germline, CDR1 is SGHAT and CDR2 is FQNNGV.

This clone was seen more than once but under ten times. The rearrangement links TRBV27 to TRBJ2-7, with 8 positions matching TRBD1. The CDR3 runs 14 residues. Germline-derived CDR1 and CDR2 are MNHEY and SMNVEV (reference sequence). The V gene end was trimmed by 5 bases and the J gene end by 5 bases; junction bases not matched to a gene: 8. CDR3 coding DNA: TGTGCCAGCAGTCCCGGACAGGGACGTAACGAGCAGTACTTC. Translation gives CASSPGQGRNEQYF.

The V gene is TRBV6-5, the J gene TRBJ2-7; D call uncertain. This CDR3 has 15 residues. Trimming left V 6 bases short and J 1 base short, with 16 bases between. In germline, CDR1 is MNHEY, CDR2 SVGAGI. CDR3: CASSQRMGFSYEQYF. DNA for the CDR3: TGTGCCAGCAGCCAGAGGATGGGATTTTCCTACGAGCAGTACTTC.